Listed below are T cell receptor beta chains from one sample, sequenced in a study of regulatory T cells in long-lasting Graves disease. TCRdb re-derived calls from the multiplex PCR reads in MiXCR, one entry per CDR3 protein. The table shows around 470,000 distinct CDR3 sequences, with 14% occurring only once. These same records also appear under a second study, on T cells in Graves' hyperthyroidism and ophthalmopathy.

The sequencing here drew on peripheral blood mononuclear cells (PBMCs), taken at new diagnosis, from a patient treated with antithyroid drugs. These receptor sequences come from a woman aged 50 to 60 with Graves disease. Each CDR3 is given with its conserved first and last residue. Each record gives: clone size, J gene, V gene, D gene, CDR3 DNA, CDR3 protein. D genes are given only for firm matches. Where a row states a size, it is once, few, many or the class of an expanded clone; other rows omit it.

clone size: few; J gene: TRBJ2-3; V gene: TRBV2; D gene: TRBD2; CDR3 DNA: TGTGCCAGCAGTATAGCGGGAGGGCGGGCAGATACGCAGTATTTT; CDR3 protein: CASSIAGGRADTQYF
clone size: NA; J gene: TRBJ2-6; V gene: TRBV5-1; D gene: NA; CDR3 DNA: TGCGCCAGCAGCTTGGCGTCGGGCTCTGGGGCCAACGTCCTGACTTTC; CDR3 protein: CASSLASGSGANVLTF
clone size: many; J gene: TRBJ1-1; V gene: TRBV11-3; D gene: NA; CDR3 DNA: TGTGCCAGCAGCTTAGGGCAGGGGAACACTGAAGCTTTCTTT; CDR3 protein: CASSLGQGNTEAFF
clone size: many; J gene: TRBJ2-5; V gene: TRBV2; D gene: NA; CDR3 DNA: TGTGCCAGCAATCTACCTCAAGAGACCCAGTACTTC; CDR3 protein: CASNLPQETQYF
clone size: many; J gene: TRBJ2-1; V gene: TRBV12-3/TRBV12-4; D gene: TRBD2; CDR3 DNA: TGTGCCAGCAGACGTCTAGCGGGAGGGCCGGGCAATGAGCAGTTCTTC; CDR3 protein: CASRRLAGGPGNEQFF
clone size: many; J gene: TRBJ2-5; V gene: TRBV11-2; D gene: NA; CDR3 DNA: TGTGCCAGCAGTAAAGGACAGAACCAAGAGACCCAGTACTTC; CDR3 protein: CASSKGQNQETQYF
clone size: NA; J gene: TRBJ2-5; V gene: TRBV29-1; D gene: NA; CDR3 DNA: TGCAGCGTTGATGGAGGGAACCAAGAGACCCAGTACTTC; CDR3 protein: CSVDGGNQETQYF
clone size: many; J gene: TRBJ2-7; V gene: TRBV5-1; D gene: NA; CDR3 DNA: TGCGCCAGCAGCGCGTATCGACAGACCTCTGGAGAGCAGTACTTC; CDR3 protein: CASSAYRQTSGEQYF
clone size: many; J gene: TRBJ2-1; V gene: TRBV6-6; D gene: NA; CDR3 DNA: TGTGCCAGCAGTTACTCGGGGGTTCAGCCTTACAATGAGCAGTTCTTC; CDR3 protein: CASSYSGVQPYNEQFF
clone size: NA; J gene: TRBJ2-1; V gene: TRBV20-1; D gene: TRBD1; CDR3 DNA: TGCAGTGCTAGGGATTGGAGTGATACAGGGGGCTGGGATGAGCAGTTCTTC; CDR3 protein: CSARDWSDTGGWDEQFF
clone size: NA; J gene: TRBJ1-5; V gene: TRBV20-1; D gene: TRBD1; CDR3 DNA: TGCAGTGCTAGGCAGGGGGGGCTTGGTCAGCCCCAGCATTTT; CDR3 protein: CSARQGGLGQPQHF
clone size: few; J gene: TRBJ2-3; V gene: TRBV19; D gene: NA; CDR3 DNA: TGTGCCAGTAAAGGGGTGACAAGCACAGATACGCAGTATTTT; CDR3 protein: CASKGVTSTDTQYF
clone size: many; J gene: TRBJ2-2; V gene: TRBV5-1; D gene: NA; CDR3 DNA: TGCGCCAGCAGCCCCGGGACTCGGTACACCGGGGAGCTGTTTTTT; CDR3 protein: CASSPGTRYTGELFF
clone size: NA; J gene: TRBJ1-1; V gene: TRBV7-8; D gene: NA; CDR3 DNA: TGTGCCAGCACCCTTTTGAACGTGAACACTGAAGCTTTCTTT; CDR3 protein: CASTLLNVNTEAFF
clone size: many; J gene: TRBJ2-2; V gene: TRBV12-3/TRBV12-4; D gene: TRBD2; CDR3 DNA: TGTGCCAGCACCCCGGGACTAGCGGGAGGTAGCACCGGGGAGCTGTTTTTT; CDR3 protein: CASTPGLAGGSTGELFF
clone size: NA; J gene: TRBJ2-3; V gene: TRBV2; D gene: TRBD2; CDR3 DNA: TGTGCCAGCAGTGAAGCCTCGACTAGCGGGTGGATGCGGGGCACAGATACGCAGTATTTT; CDR3 protein: CASSEASTSGWMRGTDTQYF
clone size: NA; J gene: TRBJ2-2; V gene: TRBV10-3; D gene: NA; CDR3 DNA: TGTGCCATCAGTGAACTCGGGGCTAACACCGGGGAGCTGTTTTTT; CDR3 protein: CAISELGANTGELFF
clone size: many; J gene: TRBJ2-5; V gene: TRBV7-8; D gene: NA; CDR3 DNA: TGTGCCAGCAGGAGGAGGGGAGTTGAGACCCAGTACTTC; CDR3 protein: CASRRRGVETQYF
clone size: many; J gene: TRBJ2-2; V gene: TRBV10-2; D gene: TRBD1; CDR3 DNA: TGCGCCAGCAGTGATAGGGACAGGGCACGGACCGGGGAGCTGTTTTTT; CDR3 protein: CASSDRDRARTGELFF
clone size: NA; J gene: TRBJ2-2; V gene: TRBV11-2; D gene: NA; CDR3 DNA: TGTGCCAGCAGCTTATCCCCTGGCTACCCAGGTGTACCCGGGGAGCTGTTTTTT; CDR3 protein: CASSLSPGYPGVPGELFF
clone size: NA; J gene: TRBJ2-7; V gene: TRBV10-3; D gene: NA; CDR3 DNA: TGTGCCACCCTCCACTCATCGGACTCCGAGCAGTACTTC; CDR3 protein: CATLHSSDSEQYF
clone size: many; J gene: TRBJ2-7; V gene: TRBV28; D gene: NA; CDR3 DNA: TGTGCCAGCAAAACAGGGGGGGTCTACGAGCAGTACTTC; CDR3 protein: CASKTGGVYEQYF
clone size: many; J gene: TRBJ2-7; V gene: TRBV11-2; D gene: TRBD2; CDR3 DNA: TGTGCCAGCAGTACACATCTAGCGGGAGTCGAGCAGTACTTC; CDR3 protein: CASSTHLAGVEQYF
clone size: many; J gene: TRBJ2-5; V gene: TRBV5-1; D gene: NA; CDR3 DNA: TGTGCCAGCAGCTTAGGGGGACAAGAGACCCAGTACTTC; CDR3 protein: CASSLGGQETQYF
clone size: few; J gene: TRBJ2-2; V gene: TRBV7-2; D gene: NA; CDR3 DNA: TGTGCCAGCAGCCCTCGGGACTTTTCCTCCGGGGAGCTGTTTTTT; CDR3 protein: CASSPRDFSSGELFF
clone size: few; J gene: TRBJ2-3; V gene: TRBV28; D gene: TRBD2; CDR3 DNA: TGTGCCAGCAGCTCCGGAGGGGCTAGCGGGAGCACAGATACGCAGTATTTT; CDR3 protein: CASSSGGASGSTDTQYF
clone size: NA; J gene: TRBJ2-2; V gene: TRBV3-1; D gene: TRBD2; CDR3 DNA: TGTGCCAGCAGCCAAGATCCGCTCCAACTAGCGGGACAAGGGAACACCGGGGAGCTGTTTTTT; CDR3 protein: CASSQDPLQLAGQGNTGELFF
clone size: many; J gene: TRBJ2-3; V gene: TRBV27; D gene: NA; CDR3 DNA: TGTGCCAGCACCAGGACAGTACCCTACACAGATACGCAGTATTTT; CDR3 protein: CASTRTVPYTDTQYF
clone size: many; J gene: TRBJ2-1; V gene: TRBV28; D gene: TRBD2; CDR3 DNA: TGTGCCAGCTTGCCCCCGGGGCTAGCGGACAATGAGCAGTTCTTC; CDR3 protein: CASLPPGLADNEQFF
clone size: many; J gene: TRBJ1-1; V gene: TRBV28; D gene: NA; CDR3 DNA: TGTGCCAGCAGTTTATTCGGTCGAGAGGGCCGAGCTTTCTTT; CDR3 protein: CASSLFGREGRAFF
clone size: many; J gene: TRBJ2-7; V gene: TRBV3-1; D gene: NA; CDR3 DNA: TGTGCCAGCAGCCTAGGTAAGGGTCGGTTTTCCTACGAGCAGTACTTC; CDR3 protein: CASSLGKGRFSYEQYF
clone size: many; J gene: TRBJ2-7; V gene: TRBV11-2; D gene: TRBD2; CDR3 DNA: TGTGCCAGCAGCTTAGGTTCGGTCGGACTAGCGCGAGAGCAGTACTTC; CDR3 protein: CASSLGSVGLAREQYF
clone size: few; J gene: TRBJ2-2; V gene: TRBV29-1; D gene: NA; CDR3 DNA: TGCAGCGTTGTGTCAGGGTTCGGTACCGGGGAGCTGTTTTTT; CDR3 protein: CSVVSGFGTGELFF
clone size: many; J gene: TRBJ2-3; V gene: TRBV28; D gene: NA; CDR3 DNA: TGTGCCAGCAGCCCGACAAGCGCAGATACGCAGTATTTT; CDR3 protein: CASSPTSADTQYF
clone size: many; J gene: TRBJ2-2; V gene: TRBV18; D gene: TRBD2; CDR3 DNA: TGTGCCAGCTCACCAAGGAGCGGGATGAACACCGGGGAGCTGTTTTTT; CDR3 protein: CASSPRSGMNTGELFF
clone size: many; J gene: TRBJ2-7; V gene: TRBV13; D gene: NA; CDR3 DNA: TGTGCCAGCAGCTTTGAGGGGGAAGCCTACGAGCAGTACTTC; CDR3 protein: CASSFEGEAYEQYF
clone size: NA; J gene: TRBJ2-2; V gene: TRBV14; D gene: NA; CDR3 DNA: TGTGCCAGCAGCCAAACAGGGTACACCGGGGAGCTGTTTTTT; CDR3 protein: CASSQTGYTGELFF